The clone carrying this T cell receptor beta chain was seen a handful of times. Its antigen is unidentified. TCR beta CDR3 region amplification was performed from RNA transcripts. A first-round RT-PCR of the TCR CDR3 used the HTBI primer set. Via MiXCR, TCRdb re-called the multiplex PCR reads, giving one row per CDR3 protein. This repertoire shows around 420,000 distinct CDR3 sequences, 15% to 17% found once; its top ten account for roughly 14%. The data belong to a study of T cells in Graves' hyperthyroidism and ophthalmopathy. On the study more broadly: Peripheral blood was obtained at initial diagnosis, preceding any treatment. Findings of the study overall: Blood shared most expanded thyroid clonotypes above 0.001.

The J segment lost 5 bases and the V segment lost 6 bases, leaving 18 bases of the junction unmatched. The CDR3 is 17 amino acids. PBMCs were derived from 10 ml fresh peripheral blood. This sequence joins TRBV12-3 or TRBV12-4 and TRBJ2-5, with 7 bases lining up with TRBD2. Sequencing used blood. The receptor's source is a woman between 18 and 29 years old with Graves' hyperthyroidism. CDR3 sequence: CASSLSRLAVWGETQYF. The CDR3 DNA reads as TGTGCCAGCAGCCTCTCCAGACTAGCTGTGTGGGGGGAGACCCAGTACTTC.